This TCR beta chain was sequenced for a study of post-analysis software for immune sequencing data. Study results and limitations: There was significantly lower normalized Chao1 diversity in multiple sclerosis patients than in controls.

Libraries were made from TCR beta cDNA, and they carried unique molecular identifiers. Each CDR3 protein gets one entry after TCRdb re-called the PCR reads with MiXCR. Among roughly 400,000 distinct CDR3 sequences listed, more than 30% were seen once. This clonotype was detected a few times. Its matching antigen is unknown. The sequenced material came from blood. The sequence derives from a girl aged 2 to 10 with multiple sclerosis.

The CDR3 DNA follows: TGTGCCAGCACCGATTGGCACAGGGGATGGAACATTCAGTACTTC. It codes for CASTDWHRGWNIQYF. This chain connects TRBV5-6 to TRBJ2-4; 7 bases are shared with TRBD1. This CDR3 has 15 residues. V was clipped by 6 bases and J by 7 bases; unmatched bases: 13. From germline, CDR1 is SGHDT and CDR2 YYEEEE.